This T cell receptor (beta chain) was sequenced in a study of chemoradiotherapy in HPV16-positive cancers. Study results and limitations: For HPV16-positive patients, expanding HPV-responsive T cells associated with longer recurrence-free survival.

TCRdb's copy holds only in-frame clones and misses some; the assay was immunoSEQ multiplex PCR. The sample contains under 15,000 clones, 65% of which appear only once. Remarks on this clone: Antigen specificity is unknown. The identical CDR3 is also encoded by other nucleotide sequences in the sample.

This specimen was collected from a patient who underwent chemoradiotherapy. The clonotype originates from a human donor with HPV-associated anogenital cancer.

Here the CDR3 reads CASSWGRGNQPQHF. DNA of the CDR3: TGTGCCAGCAGCTGGGGTAGGGGCAATCAGCCCCAGCATTTT. This chain joins TRBV28 and TRBJ1-5, with D hard to call. Germline CDR1 is MDHEN and CDR2 is SYDVKM. The V and J ends lost 6 bases and 2 bases respectively, with 11 bases between them. There are 14 residues in the CDR3.